This TCR beta chain was identified in a study of beta chain features in type 1 diabetes. Study-level points and caveats: PCR might preferentially amplify shorter templates, equally in patients and controls.

The investigators reverse transcribed all of the isolated RNA, so they sequenced expressed TCRB transcripts. The protocol was immunoSEQ multiplex PCR, while the TCRdb copy is restricted to in-frame clones and leaves out a portion. Counted here are 240,000 or so clones, around 26% occurring once; the ten biggest clones make up 3.5% to 4.5%. Looked up from germline, CDR1 is SGHVS and CDR2 is FNYEAQ. V lost 1 base to trimming and J lost 2 bases, with 12 bases between them. CDR3 size: 16 residues. Comments on this clone: Its antigen is unknown.

The sequenced sample consisted of central memory CD4+ T cells from blood. The chain recombines TRBV7-6 with TRBJ2-1; D is possibly TRBD1 (6 bases). The receptor was isolated from a man between 25 and 39 years old in good health. The CDR3 DNA sequence: TGTGCCAGCAGCTTAGTTGGGACAATTACCTACAATGAGCAGTTCTTC. Translating gives CASSLVGTITYNEQFF.